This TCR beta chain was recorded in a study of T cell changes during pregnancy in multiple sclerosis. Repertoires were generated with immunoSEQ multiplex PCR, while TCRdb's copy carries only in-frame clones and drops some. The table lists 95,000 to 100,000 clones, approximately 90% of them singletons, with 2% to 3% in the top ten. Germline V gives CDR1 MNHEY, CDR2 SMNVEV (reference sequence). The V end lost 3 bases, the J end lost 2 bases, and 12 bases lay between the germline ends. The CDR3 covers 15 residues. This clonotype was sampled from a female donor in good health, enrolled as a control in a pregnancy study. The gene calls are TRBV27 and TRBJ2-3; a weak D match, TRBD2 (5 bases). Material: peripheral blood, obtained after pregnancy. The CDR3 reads CASSLLAQNTDTQYF. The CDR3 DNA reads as TGTGCCAGCAGTTTGCTAGCTCAGAACACAGATACGCAGTATTTT.